A selection of T cell receptor beta chains follows, all from one sample in a study of T cells after yellow fever vaccination. TCRdb ran MiXCR on the 5' RACE reads and lists one entry per CDR3 protein. The data show 510,000 or so distinct CDR3 sequences, with roughly 19% seen just once and more than 13% held by the top ten. The sample was PBMCs, taken 15 days after the yellow fever booster vaccination. The receptors stem from a young man who received the YFV17D yellow fever vaccine. CDR3s leave out the opening cysteine and the closing phenylalanine or tryptophan. Each record gives: CDR3 protein, V gene, J gene.

cdr3_aa: SGVADTQY
v_call: TRBV20-1
j_call: TRBJ2-3

cdr3_aa: ASRDVRQGNYEQY
v_call: TRBV6-2/TRBV6-3
j_call: TRBJ2-7

cdr3_aa: ASSYSVEGLSTDTQY
v_call: TRBV6-5
j_call: TRBJ2-3

cdr3_aa: ASSYVSGSYTQY
v_call: TRBV6-5
j_call: TRBJ2-3

cdr3_aa: SAKDSGRGRNEQF
v_call: TRBV20-1
j_call: TRBJ2-1

cdr3_aa: ASSLGQAGEQY
v_call: TRBV5-1
j_call: TRBJ2-7

cdr3_aa: ASSLGRGQGPPGELF
v_call: TRBV27
j_call: TRBJ2-2

cdr3_aa: ASSIILGGSYNEQF
v_call: TRBV19
j_call: TRBJ2-1

cdr3_aa: SARDTLAGGNEQF
v_call: TRBV20-1
j_call: TRBJ2-1

cdr3_aa: SVERRASNQPQH
v_call: TRBV29-1
j_call: TRBJ1-5

cdr3_aa: ASRIAYEQY
v_call: TRBV12-3/TRBV12-4
j_call: TRBJ2-7

cdr3_aa: ASSLAPGGELF
v_call: TRBV7-2
j_call: TRBJ2-2

cdr3_aa: ASSQDRGRTQY
v_call: TRBV14
j_call: TRBJ2-5

cdr3_aa: ASKKQGRAF
v_call: TRBV12-3/TRBV12-4
j_call: TRBJ1-1

cdr3_aa: AWSSVTGELF
v_call: TRBV30
j_call: TRBJ2-2

cdr3_aa: ASSQEAGGNSPLH
v_call: TRBV4-2
j_call: TRBJ1-6

cdr3_aa: ASSYPGLQETQY
v_call: TRBV11-2
j_call: TRBJ2-5

cdr3_aa: ASSPSGASGYYEQY
v_call: TRBV7-2
j_call: TRBJ2-7

cdr3_aa: ASSPGQFYGYT
v_call: TRBV11-2
j_call: TRBJ1-2

cdr3_aa: ASSLAGGQGGD
v_call: TRBV5-6
j_call: TRBJ2-1

cdr3_aa: ASSLNSLPRGNEQF
v_call: TRBV7-9
j_call: TRBJ2-1

cdr3_aa: ASSLSWGEETQY
v_call: TRBV5-4
j_call: TRBJ2-5

cdr3_aa: ASSLVGGQGYEQY
v_call: TRBV7-2
j_call: TRBJ2-7

cdr3_aa: ASSTLTTDTQY
v_call: TRBV5-1
j_call: TRBJ2-3

cdr3_aa: ASSRIADNEQF
v_call: TRBV7-2
j_call: TRBJ2-1

cdr3_aa: ASRGWGVNEQF
v_call: TRBV6-1
j_call: TRBJ2-1

cdr3_aa: ASSPDHLNNEQF
v_call: TRBV7-8
j_call: TRBJ2-1

cdr3_aa: ASSLVGETEAF
v_call: TRBV7-2
j_call: TRBJ1-1

cdr3_aa: AWSSGAEQY
v_call: TRBV30
j_call: TRBJ2-7

cdr3_aa: ASSITGGPYNEQF
v_call: TRBV7-8
j_call: TRBJ2-1

cdr3_aa: ASSLGRTSGLYNEQF
v_call: TRBV12-3/TRBV12-4
j_call: TRBJ2-1

cdr3_aa: ASAGTTQETQY
v_call: TRBV5-1
j_call: TRBJ2-5

cdr3_aa: SAGATDTQY
v_call: TRBV20-1
j_call: TRBJ2-3

cdr3_aa: ASLAPRTGELF
v_call: TRBV6-1
j_call: TRBJ2-2

cdr3_aa: ASRQGGTRYNEQF
v_call: TRBV6-1
j_call: TRBJ2-1

cdr3_aa: ASSFRDTGELF
v_call: TRBV28
j_call: TRBJ2-2

cdr3_aa: ASSLGRSVYNEQF
v_call: TRBV7-9
j_call: TRBJ2-1

cdr3_aa: SAPLGGATNEKLF
v_call: TRBV20-1
j_call: TRBJ1-4

cdr3_aa: ASSLSKGRGNEKLF
v_call: TRBV27
j_call: TRBJ1-4

cdr3_aa: ASSDGLGPGLTYNEQF
v_call: TRBV11-1
j_call: TRBJ2-1

cdr3_aa: ASSLAATSTSTDTQY
v_call: TRBV7-2
j_call: TRBJ2-3

cdr3_aa: ATSDKVTGLQY
v_call: TRBV24-1
j_call: TRBJ2-7

cdr3_aa: ASRRGGDEQF
v_call: TRBV14
j_call: TRBJ2-1

cdr3_aa: ATKESSQYTQY
v_call: TRBV15
j_call: TRBJ2-3

cdr3_aa: ASSYGQAGDTQY
v_call: TRBV11-2
j_call: TRBJ2-3

cdr3_aa: SAQTETYEQY
v_call: TRBV20-1
j_call: TRBJ2-7

cdr3_aa: ASSKEMGGDYEQF
v_call: TRBV21-1
j_call: TRBJ2-1

cdr3_aa: ASSWDWSEQY
v_call: TRBV7-8
j_call: TRBJ2-7

cdr3_aa: SVGTGTTDEQF
v_call: TRBV29-1
j_call: TRBJ2-1

cdr3_aa: ASSLSRARSEQY
v_call: TRBV7-9
j_call: TRBJ2-7

cdr3_aa: ASSLEGISNQPQH
v_call: TRBV7-9
j_call: TRBJ1-5

cdr3_aa: ASSPQSQLGYEQY
v_call: TRBV12-3/TRBV12-4
j_call: TRBJ2-7

cdr3_aa: ATFGVGNYQETQY
v_call: TRBV15
j_call: TRBJ2-5

cdr3_aa: ASGPGRATGELF
v_call: TRBV7-3
j_call: TRBJ2-2

cdr3_aa: ASSKGLADEQY
v_call: TRBV21-1
j_call: TRBJ2-7

cdr3_aa: SANGGNYNSPLH
v_call: TRBV20-1
j_call: TRBJ1-6

cdr3_aa: ASSLLAGGGHEQY
v_call: TRBV7-9
j_call: TRBJ2-7

cdr3_aa: ASSYRQGRDEQF
v_call: TRBV6-5
j_call: TRBJ2-1

cdr3_aa: ASSLVNREYEQY
v_call: TRBV7-8
j_call: TRBJ2-7

cdr3_aa: ATSTGNTGELF
v_call: TRBV6-1
j_call: TRBJ2-2